These 25 T cell receptor beta chains were all obtained from the same sample, sequenced in a study of T cells in Graves' hyperthyroidism and ophthalmopathy. TCR beta CDR3 sequences were amplified from RNA transcripts. A set of HTBI primers served as the primers for a first-round RT-PCR of the TCR CDR3. TCRdb called the multiplex PCR reads again in MiXCR, with one record for every CDR3 protein. This sample has hundreds of thousands of distinct CDR3 sequences; roughly a quarter occur once, and the top ten carry roughly 12%. Sequencing input: blood. The receptors derive from a woman in her twenties or thirties with Graves' ophthalmopathy.

This clonotype was counted many times. The V call is TRBV5-1, the J call TRBJ1-1, with 7 bases fitting TRBD1. The germline gives CDR1 SGHRS, CDR2 YFSETQ. With 2 bases clipped from V and 5 bases from J, the junction kept 18 bases outside the gene matches. The CDR3 contains 18 residues. DNA for the CDR3: TGCGCCAGCAGCTTAGCGTTCACAGGGGTGGGTGGCAGGACTGAAGCTTTCTTT. It codes for CASSLAFTGVGGRTEAFF.

This chain joins TRBV2 and TRBJ2-5; D assignment may be TRBD1 or TRBD2 (5 bases each). There are 17 residues in the CDR3. Trimming shortened V by 5 bases and J by 3 bases, and 22 bases separated the two germline ends. Germline V gene data show CDR1 as SNHLY and CDR2 as FYNNEI. The chain's CDR3 is CASSIGTGPSRKETQYF. The CDR3 DNA reads as TGTGCCAGCAGTATTGGGACGGGTCCCTCGAGAAAAGAGACCCAGTACTTC.

In its sample, this clonotype was seen many times. CDR3 in amino acids: CASSRTVDGGTQYF. The CDR3 DNA is TGTGCCAGCAGCCGGACAGTGGATGGGGGGACCCAGTACTTC. The chain carries TRBV13 and TRBJ2-5, with a possible D match to TRBD1 (6 bases). Germline V CDR1 and CDR2: PRHDT, FYEKMQ (reference sequence). Trimming left V 5 bases short and J 7 bases short, with 17 bases between. The CDR3 totals 14 residues.

This clonotype was observed many times. This chain uses TRBV6-6 with TRBJ1-2, with 8 positions matching TRBD1. The CDR3 length is 14 residues. Looked up from germline, CDR1 is MNHNY and CDR2 is SVGAGI (reference sequence). The ends lost 6 bases at V and 5 bases at J; junction bases unmatched: 8. The CDR3 protein is CASSIQGGGYGYTF. CDR3 nucleotide sequence: TGTGCCAGCAGCATACAGGGGGGGGGGTATGGCTACACCTTC.

This clonotype was detected a few times. The V and J genes are TRBV7-8 and TRBJ1-1; D is undetermined. The germline V gene encodes CDR1 SGHVS and CDR2 FQNEAQ. The V and J ends lost 1 base and 10 bases respectively, with 10 bases between them. The CDR3 extends over 12 amino acids. CDR3 nucleotides: TGTGCCAGCAGCTTAGATGCGGGGATAGCTTTCTTT. This encodes CASSLDAGIAFF.

This clonotype has ten or more counts. V is TRBV20-1 and J is TRBJ2-7; 9 nucleotides match TRBD1. V was pared by 2 bases and J by 5 bases, with 10 bases of the junction left unmatched. There are 15 residues in the CDR3. CDR1 DFQATT and CDR2 SNEGSKA come from the germline V gene (reference sequence). The CDR3 sequence: CSARRRDRGFNEQYF. The CDR3 DNA sequence: TGCAGTGCTAGACGTCGTGACAGGGGGTTCAACGAGCAGTACTTC.

This clonotype was counted ten times or more. The rearrangement uses TRBV14 and TRBJ1-5, with a possible D match to TRBD1 (6 bases). The CDR3 runs 16 residues. V was clipped by 1 base and J by 6 bases, with 16 bases between them. Germline CDR1 is SGHDN and CDR2 is FVKESK. CDR3 DNA sequence: TGTGCCAGCAGCCAAGTCCCACAGGGTAGGCGTCAGCCCCAGCATTTT. Translation: CASSQVPQGRRQPQHF.

This chain connects TRBV7-6 to TRBJ1-2; no clear D gene. Trimming removed 4 bases at V and 0 bases at J, with 15 bases between. CDR3 length: 16 amino acids. Germline V gene lookup returns CDR1 SGHVS and CDR2 FNYEAQ. CDR3 nucleotide sequence: TGTGCCAGCAGCTCCCCCGTTTGGGGATCTAACTATGGCTACACCTTC. As protein: CASSSPVWGSNYGYTF.

This clonotype was observed at least ten times. CDR3 sequence reads: CASSSGLHYGYTF. The DNA for the CDR3 is TGTGCCAGCAGCTCGGGACTTCACTATGGCTACACCTTC. The V and J genes are TRBV7-8 and TRBJ1-2; TRBD1 is a possible D gene (5 bases). V was pared by 4 bases and J by 3 bases, with 9 bases between. The CDR3 totals 13 residues. Looked up from germline, CDR1 is SGHVS and CDR2 is FQNEAQ.

Ten or more counts support this clonotype. CDR3 DNA: TGTGCCAGCAGTTACCGGGACGCCCCTAACTATGGCTACACCTTC. This encodes CASSYRDAPNYGYTF. The chain employs TRBV6-5 and TRBJ1-2; possible D gene TRBD1, 5 bases. CDR1 is MNHEY, CDR2 SVGAGI, per germline. The V end lost 2 bases, the J end lost 0 bases, and 10 bases lay between the germline ends. The CDR3 consists of 15 residues.

This clonotype was recorded at least ten times. V and J are TRBV20-1 and TRBJ2-5, with no clear D. Germline CDR1 is DFQATT and CDR2 is SNEGSKA (reference sequence). This CDR3 has 13 amino acids. V was clipped by 1 base and J by 5 bases, with 11 bases between them. CDR3: CSARAPFSETQYF. The CDR3 DNA reads TGCAGTGCTAGAGCCCCCTTTAGTGAGACCCAGTACTTC.

This clonotype was detected ten times or more. This chain links TRBV5-1 with TRBJ2-7, with 10 positions matching TRBD1. The V and J ends lost 4 bases and 2 bases, in that order; junction bases with no gene match: 6. CDR3 length equals 15 residues. The V gene's germline CDR1 is SGHRS and CDR2 YFSETQ. CDR3 coding DNA: TGCGCCAGCAGCGACTGGACAGGGGGAACCTACGAGCAGTACTTC. As protein: CASSDWTGGTYEQYF.

This clonotype appeared many times. The gene calls are TRBV6-5 and TRBJ2-5, with D perhaps TRBD2 (6 bases). V lost 2 bases, J lost 5 bases, and 6 bases lay in between. CDR1 MNHEY and CDR2 SVGAGI come from the germline V gene. The CDR3 sequence is 12 residues long. Here the CDR3 DNA reads TGTGCCAGCAGTTACGCGGGGGAGACCCAGTACTTC. Protein sequence: CASSYAGETQYF.

This clonotype has just a few counts. V is TRBV28 and J is TRBJ2-7; D may correspond to TRBD1 or TRBD2 (5 bases each). Germline CDR1 is MDHEN and CDR2 is SYDVKM. V shed 11 bases and J shed 6 bases, with 17 bases lying between them. The CDR3 is 12 amino acids. The CDR3 loop is CASGQNQFEQYF. In DNA form, the CDR3 reads TGTGCCTCGGGGCAGAACCAGTTCGAGCAGTACTTC.

This clonotype was recorded a few times. The chain is built from TRBV6-1 and TRBJ2-6; weak D call: TRBD1 (8 bases). This CDR3 contains 16 residues. V was cut by 7 bases and J by 2 bases, with 15 bases left in between. Germline CDR1 reads MNHNS; CDR2 reads SASEGT. Here the CDR3 DNA reads TGTGCCAGCACCCGGACAGGGAGGGCTGGGGCCAACGTCCTGACTTTC. Protein: CASTRTGRAGANVLTF.

The table lists this clonotype with many counts. The junction and the germline gene differ at one end; a read error may be behind it. This chain links TRBV20-1 with TRBJ2-7; no clear D gene. The germline V gene has CDR1 DFQATT and CDR2 SNEGSKA (reference sequence). This CDR3 spans 14 amino acids. CDR3 sequence (DNA): TGCAGTGCTGGAGATCCCACCGGCCGCTACGAGCAGTACTTC. This translates into CSAGDPTGRYEQYF.

This clonotype was observed many times. V is TRBV12-3 or TRBV12-4 and J is TRBJ1-1; D is undetermined. V lost 3 bases, J lost 3 bases, and 11 bases lay in between. This CDR3 spans 14 amino acids. The CDR3 loop reads CASSFGDRDTEAFF. DNA for the CDR3: TGTGCCAGCAGTTTCGGTGACCGAGACACTGAAGCTTTCTTT.

The chain is built from TRBV4-1 and TRBJ1-2; the D gene is possibly TRBD1 (5 bases). The CDR3 totals 13 residues. V was clipped by 2 bases and J by 8 bases, with 12 bases between them. Germline loops: CDR1 MGHRA, CDR2 YSYEKL. This CDR3 is CASSQSPGTGYTF. CDR3 bases: TGCGCCAGCAGCCAAAGTCCAGGGACCGGCTACACCTTC.

This clonotype was picked up many times. This chain uses TRBV6-4 with TRBJ2-2, with a weak D call TRBD1 (5 bases). V dropped 0 bases and J dropped 1 base, with 6 bases sitting between them. From germline, CDR1 is MRHNA and CDR2 SNTAGT. The length of the CDR3 is 15 residues. CDR3 sequence (DNA): TGTGCCAGCAGTGACTCGGGGCAGAACACCGGGGAGCTGTTTTTT. Translated: CASSDSGQNTGELFF.

This clonotype was picked up many times. The chain recombines TRBV5-6 with TRBJ2-5, with TRBD2 as a possible D gene (5 bases). Germline-derived CDR1 and CDR2 are SGHDT and YYEEEE. This CDR3 contains 14 residues. Trimming left V 3 bases short and J 4 bases short, with 13 bases between. The CDR3 sequence is CASSSITEGETQYF. The DNA of the CDR3 is TGTGCCAGCAGCTCCATTACAGAGGGAGAGACCCAGTACTTC.

This clonotype was counted once. The J gene is TRBJ2-7, the V gene TRBV11-1; the D gene is possibly TRBD1 (5 bases). There are 15 residues in the CDR3. Germline loops: CDR1 SGHAT, CDR2 FQDESV (reference sequence). V was shortened by 5 bases and J by 4 bases, with 18 bases between the two germline ends. DNA of the CDR3: TGTGCCAGCAGCCGCGACAGCAGCTGGGGATACGAGCAGTACTTC. This encodes CASSRDSSWGYEQYF.

This clonotype was detected a few times. This sequence joins TRBV10-3 and TRBJ2-3; D may be TRBD1 or TRBD2 (5 bases each). Trimming shortened V by 3 bases and J by 1 base, and 17 bases separated the two germline ends. Germline assignment: CDR1 ENHRY and CDR2 SYGVKD. CDR3 length: 17 residues. The chain's CDR3 is CAISDNPGRGGTDTQYF. The CDR3, as DNA: TGTGCCATCAGTGATAACCCGGGGCGTGGGGGCACAGATACGCAGTATTTT.

The sample holds many counts of this clonotype. The genes are TRBV19 and TRBJ2-5; 12 nucleotides align to TRBD2. The length of the CDR3 is 19 residues. Germline lookup yields CDR1 LNHDA and CDR2 SQIVND (reference sequence). Trimming took 1 base from V and 3 from J; bases not matched to a gene: 12. CDR3 region: CASSIVGLGSSGGEETQYF. The CDR3 DNA reads TGTGCCAGTAGTATAGTGGGGCTCGGTTCTAGCGGGGGGGAAGAGACCCAGTACTTC.

This clonotype was seen many times. The rearrangement uses TRBV12-3 or TRBV12-4 and TRBJ1-2; D is uncertain. This CDR3 has 13 amino acids. V was cut by 6 bases and J by 2 bases, with 10 bases left in between. In DNA, the CDR3 is TGTGCCAGCAGAGAGGTCTCGAACTATGGCTACACCTTC. Translation: CASREVSNYGYTF.

This clonotype was picked up many times. This chain links TRBV29-1 with TRBJ1-1; D unresolved. Germline V gene data show CDR1 as SQVTM and CDR2 as ANQGSEA. This CDR3 contains 12 residues. Trimming left V 4 bases short and J 2 bases short, with 8 bases between. CDR3 nucleotides: TGCAGCGTTGCGAGGGTCAACACTGAAGCTTTCTTT. This translates into CSVARVNTEAFF.